Below are 29 T cell receptor beta chains sequenced from a single sample in a study of graft-versus-host responses after intestinal transplantation. Their recognized antigens are unknown. Clones were read by immunoSEQ multiplex PCR, and TCRdb kept only the in-frame ones, dropping some. The sample yields 90,000 to 120,000 clones, over 80% seen once. The sample consisted of unstimulated CD4+ T cells sorted from spleen or lymph node cells, taken before transplant. These receptors originate from a human donor who was the organ donor for an intestinal transplant.

The chain carries TRBV12-5 and TRBJ2-7; 7 bases are a match to TRBD1. J gave up 0 bases and V 6 bases, and 2 bases lay outside the gene matches. The CDR3 totals 13 residues. Looked up from germline, CDR1 is LGHNT and CDR2 is FRNRAP. In nucleotides, the CDR3 is TGTGCTAGTGGGGGGACAGCCTCCTACGAGCAGTACTTC. It codes for CASGGTASYEQYF.

The V call is TRBV15, the J call TRBJ2-3; 8 bases match TRBD2. Per germline, CDR1 LNHNV and CDR2 YYDKDF (reference sequence). V lost 3 bases and J lost 6; bases outside the gene matches: 11. The CDR3 has 16 residues. As DNA, the CDR3 is TGTGCCACCAGCAGCGGGCTAGCGGGCCAAGGGGATACGCAGTATTTT. Its translation is CATSSGLAGQGDTQYF.

This rearrangement joins TRBV30 to TRBJ1-5; D is ambiguous. V lost 1 base, J lost 0 bases, and 13 bases lay in between. This CDR3 is built from 16 residues. The germline gives CDR1 GTSNPN, CDR2 SVGIG (reference sequence). The CDR3 loop is CAWSAPGRVSNQPQHF. The CDR3 nucleotides read TGTGCCTGGAGTGCCCCGGGAAGAGTTAGCAATCAGCCCCAGCATTTT. The variable domain in full, with the rest retrieved from reference TRBV30 and TRBJ1-5, is SQTIHQWPATLVQPVGSPLSLECTVEGTSNPNLYWYRQAAGRGLQLLFYSVGIGQISSEVPQNLSASRPQDRQFILSSKKLLLSDSGFYLCAWSAPGRVSNQPQHFGDGTRLSIL.

The chain is built from TRBV30 and TRBJ1-3; the D is unclear. The J call may be in error: the DNA end matches TRBJ2-2 better. The CDR3 has 14 residues. Germline assignment: CDR1 GTSNPN and CDR2 SVGIG (reference sequence). The CDR3 loop is CAWTHLLDTGELFF. CDR3 in DNA: TGTGCCTGGACCCATCTCCTCGACACCGGGGAGCTGTTTTTT.

CDR3 protein: CAIQGAGGYTF. The CDR3 region has the DNA TGTGCCATCCAAGGGGCTGGCGGCTACACCTTC. The chain has TRBV10-3 and TRBJ1-2; D perhaps matches TRBD1 (5 bases). V dropped 8 bases and J dropped 8 bases, with 12 bases sitting between them. From germline, CDR1 is ENHRY and CDR2 SYGVKD. The CDR3 contains 11 residues.

About this clone: An end of the junction does not agree with germline; a read error may underlie this. The CDR3 loop is CASRDPTSGSNF. DNA of the CDR3: TGTGCCAGCAGAGACCCGACTAGCGGGAGTAATTTC. The chain couples TRBV6-5 to TRBJ2-7, with 12 bases identical to TRBD2. Germline CDR1 and CDR2: MNHEY and SVGAGI. There are 12 residues in the CDR3.

V gene TRBV2 combines with J gene TRBJ1-4; no reliable D call. CDR1 SNHLY and CDR2 FYNNEI come from the germline V gene. Trimming shortened V by 7 bases and J by 5 bases, and 8 bases separated the two germline ends. The CDR3 covers 12 residues. CDR3 sequence: CASKARNEKLFF. The DNA for the CDR3 is TGTGCCAGCAAGGCCAGGAATGAAAAACTGTTTTTT.

J is TRBJ1-5 and V is TRBV7-8, with D uncertain. The germline V gene has CDR1 SGHVS and CDR2 FQNEAQ. This CDR3 region has 15 residues. Trimming shortened V by 1 base and J by 0 bases, and 7 bases separated the two germline ends. The CDR3 nucleotides read TGTGCCAGCAGCTTAGTCACCTCTAGCAATCAGCCCCAGCATTTT. Translating gives CASSLVTSSNQPQHF.

This clone was counted once. The gene calls are TRBV25-1 and TRBJ1-4; D not resolved. The CDR3 is made up of 15 amino acids. V lost 3 bases to trimming and J lost 8 bases, with 16 bases between them. Germline assignment: CDR1 MGHDK and CDR2 SYGVNS. The CDR3 reads CASSEYLITNEKLFF. DNA of the CDR3: TGTGCCAGCAGTGAGTACCTGATCACAAACGAAAAACTGTTTTTT.

This clone has just one count. This sequence joins TRBV7-2 and TRBJ1-1; D might be TRBD1 (5 bases). The V gene's germline CDR1 is SGHTA and CDR2 FQGNSA. V lost 6 bases, J lost 4 bases, and 15 bases lay in between. This CDR3 contains 14 residues. The CDR3 DNA follows: TGTGCCAGCAGGGGCAGGGCTTTGGGCACTGAAGCTTTCTTT. It yields the protein CASRGRALGTEAFF.

Of note for this clone: The junction and the germline gene differ at one end; a read error may be behind it. The rearrangement uses TRBV2 and TRBJ2-7; 9 nucleotides align to TRBD1. Germline CDR1 and CDR2: SNHLY and FYNNEI. The CDR3 sequence is 9 residues long. The CDR3 loop reads CASGDRVIF. For the CDR3, the DNA is TGTGCCAGCGGGGACAGGGTTATCTTC. Complete variable domain (other parts from reference TRBV2 and TRBJ2-7): EPEVTQTPSHQVTQMGQEVILRCVPISNHLYFYWYRQILGQKVEFLVSFYNNEISEKSEIFDDQFSVERPDGSNFTLKIRSTKLEDSAMYFCASGDRVIFGPGTRLTVT.

This clone was seen once. The V gene is TRBV5-5, the J gene TRBJ2-5; TRBD1 matches 8 bases. The last part of the DNA fits TRBJ2-7 better; the J call may be wrong. Germline V gives CDR1 SGHKS, CDR2 YYEKEE (reference sequence). CDR3 length: 19 residues. The CDR3, as DNA: TGTGCCAGCAGCTCCGGGGGACGGACAGGGATTCCCGTCTCCTACGAGCAGTACTTC. Translated: CASSSGGRTGIPVSYEQYF.

The chain recombines TRBV14 with TRBJ2-1; possibly TRBD2 for D (6 bases). V lost 3 bases and J lost 4, with 10 bases in between. Germline V lookup: CDR1 SGHDN, CDR2 FVKESK. This CDR3 is 14 amino acids long. CDR3 DNA: TGTGCCAGCAGCCATCCGGGACTTTACAATGAGCAGTTCTTC. As protein: CASSHPGLYNEQFF.

This clone has a single count. This chain joins TRBV29-1 and TRBJ2-7, with D possibly being TRBD2 (5 bases). Germline assignment: CDR1 SQVTM and CDR2 ANQGSEA. V was trimmed by 6 bases and J by 1 base, leaving 13 bases between them. This CDR3 has 13 amino acids. This chain's CDR3 is CSVLPRGSYEQYF. In DNA form, the CDR3 reads TGCAGCGTCCTTCCCCGGGGTTCCTACGAGCAGTACTTC.

This clone was recorded once. The chain couples TRBV30 to TRBJ1-2, with 7 bases that match TRBD1. With 5 bases clipped from V and 8 bases from J, the junction kept 5 bases outside the gene matches. Looked up from germline, CDR1 is GTSNPN and CDR2 is SVGIG (reference sequence). This CDR3 spans 11 amino acids. The CDR3, as DNA: TGTGCCTGGTCCCCGGGACAGGGCTACACCTTC. It yields the protein CAWSPGQGYTF. The full variable domain, with the rest looked up from reference TRBV30 and TRBJ1-2, is SQTIHQWPATLVQPVGSPLSLECTVEGTSNPNLYWYRQAAGRGLQLLFYSVGIGQISSEVPQNLSASRPQDRQFILSSKKLLLSDSGFYLCAWSPGQGYTFGSGTRLTVV.

CDR3 in amino acids: CASSVTGHNEQFF. CDR3 nucleotide sequence: TGTGCCAGCAGCGTAACCGGGCACAATGAGCAGTTCTTC. This rearrangement joins TRBV9 to TRBJ2-1; D not resolved. The germline V gene has CDR1 SGDLS and CDR2 YYNGEE. V lost 1 base to trimming and J lost 5 bases, with 7 bases between them. The CDR3 totals 13 residues.

This chain links TRBV10-2 with TRBJ1-5, with D perhaps TRBD1 (6 bases). The CDR3 is made up of 17 amino acids. Germline V CDR1 and CDR2: WSHSY, SAAADI. The V and J ends lost 4 bases and 3 bases respectively, with 19 bases between them. The chain's CDR3 is CASSGIRGAATNQPQHF. The CDR3 bases are TGCGCCAGCAGTGGGATCCGGGGGGCCGCCACCAATCAGCCCCAGCATTTT.

The J gene is TRBJ2-7, the V gene TRBV28; tentative D call: TRBD1 (5 bases). CDR1 MDHEN and CDR2 SYDVKM come from the germline V gene. V lost 7 bases and J 0 bases, leaving 19 bases between the germline ends. The CDR3 has 16 residues. DNA for the CDR3: TGTGCCAGCATCCCAAAGGGGCGGATTAGCTCCTACGAGCAGTACTTC. Residues: CASIPKGRISSYEQYF.

The chain couples TRBV6-1 to TRBJ2-7; TRBD1 agrees at 7 bases. CDR3 length: 14 residues. Germline CDR1 MNHNS, CDR2 SASEGT. The ends lost 7 bases at V and 5 bases at J; junction bases unmatched: 11. This chain's CDR3 is CASKNWARGNEQYF. In DNA form, the CDR3 reads TGTGCCAGCAAAAACTGGGCCAGGGGGAACGAGCAGTACTTC.

J is TRBJ1-5 and V is TRBV4-2; 7 nucleotides agree with TRBD1. Germline assignment: CDR1 LGHNA and CDR2 YNFKEQ. The J segment lost 2 bases and the V segment lost 1 base, leaving 5 bases of the junction unmatched. CDR3 length: 16 amino acids. CDR3 residues: CASSQVQGQGNQPQHF. The CDR3 DNA reads TGTGCCAGCAGCCAAGTACAAGGACAGGGCAATCAGCCCCAGCATTTT.

The chain is built from TRBV27 and TRBJ1-6; D is uncertain. The germline V and J ends were trimmed by 2 bases and 7 bases, with 9 bases remaining between them. The V gene's germline CDR1 is MNHEY and CDR2 SMNVEV (reference sequence). There are 14 residues in the CDR3. The DNA of the CDR3 is TGTGCCAGCAGTTTACTTGCAACGAATTCACCCCTCCACTTT. It specifies CASSLLATNSPLHF.

This rearrangement joins TRBV5-5 to TRBJ2-5; D is unresolved. Trimming cost V 3 bases and J 2 bases, with 17 bases left between them. Germline V gives CDR1 SGHKS, CDR2 YYEKEE (reference sequence). The CDR3 is 16 amino acids. The CDR3 nucleotides are TGTGCCAGCAGCTCTGCCCACAGAATACCTCAAGAGACCCAGTACTTC. Its translation is CASSSAHRIPQETQYF.

The chain couples TRBV11-1 to TRBJ2-1; TRBD2 agrees at 9 bases. Germline CDR1 is SGHAT and CDR2 is FQDESV (reference sequence). Germline trimming cut 1 base from V and 6 bases from J; bases unmatched to any gene: 7. The length of the CDR3 is 16 residues. CDR3 sequence reads: CASSLGVAGGGNEQFF. The CDR3 DNA sequence: TGTGCCAGCAGCTTAGGGGTCGCGGGAGGGGGCAATGAGCAGTTCTTC.

The rearrangement uses TRBV7-9 and TRBJ2-7, with TRBD2 matching over 10 bases. The CDR3 runs to 14 residues. Per germline, CDR1 SEHNR and CDR2 FQNEAQ (reference sequence). Trimming cost V 3 bases and J 3 bases; bases outside gene matches: 2. The CDR3: CASSFLAGGYEQYF. The CDR3 DNA sequence: TGTGCCAGCAGCTTTTTAGCGGGGGGCTACGAGCAGTACTTC.

J is TRBJ1-1 and V is TRBV23-1; D perhaps matches TRBD1 (5 bases). TRBV23-1 is classed as an ORF, of uncertain function. Trimming removed 4 bases from V and 2 bases from J, with 8 bases in between. This CDR3 region has 13 residues. The CDR3 DNA reads as TGCGCCAGCAGTCGGGGCCGCAACACTGAAGCTTTCTTT. Its translation: CASSRGRNTEAFF.

In its sample, this clone was seen a few times. The J gene is TRBJ2-2, the V gene TRBV5-1, with 9 bases fitting TRBD1. Germline values: CDR1 SGHRS, CDR2 YFSETQ. There are 15 residues in the CDR3. V shed 4 bases, J shed 6 bases, and the junction held 7 bases outside the gene matches. CDR3 amino acids: CASSEGTGRAGELFF. CDR3 sequence (DNA): TGCGCCAGCAGCGAAGGGACAGGGAGGGCCGGGGAGCTGTTTTTT.

The chain has TRBV6-5 and TRBJ1-5; D gene unclear. CDR3 size: 14 residues. Trimming shortened V by 5 bases and J by 0 bases, and 8 bases separated the two germline ends. The V gene's germline CDR1 is MNHEY and CDR2 SVGAGI. For the CDR3, the DNA is TGTGCCAGCAGTGCGCGATCTAGCAATCAGCCCCAGCATTTT. Residues: CASSARSSNQPQHF.

J is TRBJ1-1 and V is TRBV7-8; D ambiguous. CDR3 length: 13 residues. V lost 2 bases to trimming and J lost 5 bases, with 9 bases between them. CDR1 is SGHVS, CDR2 FQNEAQ, per germline. The CDR3 here is CASSLSRITEAFF. DNA for the CDR3: TGTGCCAGCAGCTTATCTCGGATAACTGAAGCTTTCTTT.

The chain is built from TRBV5-3 and TRBJ1-3; tentative D call: TRBD1 (5 bases). TRBV5-3 counts as an open reading frame of uncertain function. Trimming took 0 bases from V and 0 from J, leaving 7 bases between them. CDR3 size: 15 residues. This CDR3 is CARSLGQSSGNTIYF. DNA of the CDR3: TGTGCCAGAAGCTTGGGACAGTCCTCTGGAAACACCATATATTTT.